In its sample, the clone carrying this TCR beta chain was seen many times. What was amplified from RNA transcripts were TCR beta CDR3 regions. Carried out on the TCR CDR3, a first-round RT-PCR used the HTBI primer set. MiXCR, run by TCRdb on the multiplex PCR reads, gives a single entry per CDR3 protein. The data contain roughly 180,000 distinct CDR3 sequences, about 9.4% of them singletons. This specimen belongs to a study of T cells in Graves' hyperthyroidism and ophthalmopathy. Uncontrolled infection, other autoimmune disease, pregnancy or lactation disqualified patients from enrolment. Material for sequencing was blood. The sequence was collected from a woman between 18 and 30 years old with Graves' hyperthyroidism that later progressed to Graves' ophthalmopathy.

The CDR3 DNA reads TGTGCCAGCACCGGGGATGGCAACGAGCAGTACTTC. Encoded protein: CASTGDGNEQYF. The J gene is TRBJ2-7, the V gene TRBV27; D perhaps matches TRBD2 (5 bases). V was shortened by 7 bases and J by 5 bases, with 12 bases between the two germline ends. CDR3 length: 12 residues. Germline V CDR1 and CDR2: MNHEY, SMNVEV (reference sequence).